This T cell receptor (beta chain) was sequenced for a study of blood T cell repertoires in COVID-19. Data came from immunoSEQ multiplex PCR; TCRdb stores just in-frame clones and leaves some out. The sample shows 170,000 or so clones, roughly 90% of them seen only once. The ends lost 6 bases at V and 6 bases at J; junction bases unmatched: 4. The CDR3 covers 11 residues. Germline lookup yields CDR1 DFQATT and CDR2 SNEGSKA (reference sequence). The sample holds one count of this clone. The specimen sequenced was PBMCs or T cells enriched from blood (not recorded which). The clonotype comes from a woman aged 45-59 years who had recovered from COVID-19. The V call is TRBV20-1, the J call TRBJ2-7; 8 bases align to TRBD1. CDR3 in amino acids: CSAGQGTEQYF. The CDR3 nucleotides read TGCAGTGCCGGACAGGGAACCGAGCAGTACTTC.